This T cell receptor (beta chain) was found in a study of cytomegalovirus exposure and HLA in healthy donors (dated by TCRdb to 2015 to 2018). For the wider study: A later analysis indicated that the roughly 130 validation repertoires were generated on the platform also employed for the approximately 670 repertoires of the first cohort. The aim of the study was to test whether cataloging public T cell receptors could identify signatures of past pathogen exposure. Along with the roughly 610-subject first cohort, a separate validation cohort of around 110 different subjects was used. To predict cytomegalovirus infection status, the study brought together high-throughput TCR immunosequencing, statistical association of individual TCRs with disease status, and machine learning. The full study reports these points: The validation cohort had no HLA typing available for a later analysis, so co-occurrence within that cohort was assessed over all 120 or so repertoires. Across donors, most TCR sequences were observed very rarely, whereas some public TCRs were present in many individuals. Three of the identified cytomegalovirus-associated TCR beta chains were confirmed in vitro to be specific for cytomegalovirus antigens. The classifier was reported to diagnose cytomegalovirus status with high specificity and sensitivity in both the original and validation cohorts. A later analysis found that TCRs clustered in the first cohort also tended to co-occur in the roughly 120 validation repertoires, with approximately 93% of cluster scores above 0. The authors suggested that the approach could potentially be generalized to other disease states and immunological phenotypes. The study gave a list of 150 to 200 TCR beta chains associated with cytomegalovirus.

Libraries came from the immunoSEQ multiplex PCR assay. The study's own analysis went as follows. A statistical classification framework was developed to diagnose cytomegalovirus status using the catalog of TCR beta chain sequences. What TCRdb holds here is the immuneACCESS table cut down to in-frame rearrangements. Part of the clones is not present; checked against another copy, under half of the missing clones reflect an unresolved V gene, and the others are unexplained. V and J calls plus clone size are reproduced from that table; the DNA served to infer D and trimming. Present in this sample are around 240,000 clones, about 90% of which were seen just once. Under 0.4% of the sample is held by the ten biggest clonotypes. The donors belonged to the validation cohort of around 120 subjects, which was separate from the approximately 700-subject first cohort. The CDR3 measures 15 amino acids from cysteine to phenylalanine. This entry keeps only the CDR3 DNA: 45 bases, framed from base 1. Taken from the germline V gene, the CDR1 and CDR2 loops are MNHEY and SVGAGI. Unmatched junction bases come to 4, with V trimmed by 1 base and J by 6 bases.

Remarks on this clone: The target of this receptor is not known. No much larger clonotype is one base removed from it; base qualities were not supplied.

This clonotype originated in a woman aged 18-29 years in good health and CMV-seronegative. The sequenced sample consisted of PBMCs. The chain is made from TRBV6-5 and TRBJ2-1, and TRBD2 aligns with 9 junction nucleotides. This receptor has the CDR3 CASSYWAGGPNEQFF. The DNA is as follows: TGTGCCAGCAGTTACTGGGCGGGGGGGCCCAATGAGCAGTTCTTC.